The next 17 T cell receptor beta chains were all read from a single sample in a study of T cell changes during pregnancy in multiple sclerosis. Generated by immunoSEQ multiplex PCR, the TCRdb table keeps only in-frame clones and is missing some. The data hold 75,000 to 95,000 clones, with around 93% observed a single time. Sequencing was performed on peripheral blood, taken in the second trimester of pregnancy. These TCRs come from a female donor with multiple sclerosis, enrolled in a pregnancy study.

The V gene is TRBV2, the J gene TRBJ2-5; 7 nucleotides match TRBD1. Germline V gene lookup returns CDR1 SNHLY and CDR2 FYNNEI. The ends lost 8 bases at V and 3 bases at J; junction bases unmatched: 6. The CDR3 contains 13 residues. The CDR3 DNA reads TGTGCCAGCTTATCGGGACAGAAAGAGACCCAGTACTTC. Protein product: CASLSGQKETQYF. Supplemented by reference TRBV2 and TRBJ2-5, the full variable domain reads EPEVTQTPSHQVTQMGQEVILRCVPISNHLYFYWYRQILGQKVEFLVSFYNNEISEKSEIFDDQFSVERPDGSNFTLKIRSTKLEDSAMYFCASLSGQKETQYFGPGTRLLVL.

The gene calls are TRBV6-1 and TRBJ1-2; possibly TRBD1 for D (5 bases). The V gene's germline CDR1 is MNHNS and CDR2 SASEGT. The CDR3 has 17 residues. The ends were cut back, 6 bases at V and 8 bases at J, with 28 bases in the middle. This CDR3 is CASSESLGKLGQGGYTF. In DNA form, the CDR3 reads TGTGCCAGCAGCGAATCCCTCGGAAAACTCGGACAAGGAGGCTACACCTTC.

V and J are TRBV5-6 and TRBJ1-1; 7 nucleotides match TRBD1. Looked up from germline, CDR1 is SGHDT and CDR2 is YYEEEE. Germline trimming cut 0 bases from V and 10 bases from J; bases unmatched to any gene: 15. The CDR3 contains 16 residues. CDR3 DNA sequence: TGTGCCAGCAGCTTGGCCCACCGCAGGGGGTATAGCGGAGCTTTCTTT. This encodes CASSLAHRRGYSGAFF.

This clone was counted a single time. V gene TRBV5-1 combines with J gene TRBJ2-7; 7 positions match TRBD2. This CDR3 spans 14 amino acids. Trimming took 3 bases from V and 1 from J; bases not matched to a gene: 4. CDR1 and CDR2 from the germline V gene are SGHRS and YFSETQ. Written as DNA, the CDR3 is TGCGCCAGCAGCTCCAACGGGGGGTCCTACGAGCAGTACTTC. Protein sequence: CASSSNGGSYEQYF.

The chain combines TRBV5-8 with TRBJ2-5; 9 bases align to TRBD2. The CDR3 totals 17 residues. V lost 4 bases and J lost 2; bases outside the gene matches: 12. CDR1 is SGHTS and CDR2 is YDEGEE in the germline V gene. The CDR3 here is CASSTGGLTSGQETQYF. The CDR3 DNA follows: TGTGCCAGCAGCACCGGGGGCCTGACTAGCGGACAAGAGACCCAGTACTTC.

The genes are TRBV4-1 and TRBJ2-3; TRBD2 matches at 10 bases. V lost 0 bases to trimming and J lost 4 bases; unmatched junction nucleotides: 7. Germline CDR1 MGHRA, CDR2 YSYEKL. The CDR3 runs to 17 residues. The CDR3 loop is CASSQEQAGGWPDTQYF. DNA for the CDR3: TGCGCCAGCAGCCAAGAACAAGCGGGGGGGTGGCCAGATACGCAGTATTTT.

The rearrangement joins TRBV2 to TRBJ2-3, with 9 bases lining up with TRBD2. With V trimmed by 2 bases and J by 6 bases, 6 bases remained unmatched. The CDR3 runs to 15 residues. Germline CDR1 SNHLY, CDR2 FYNNEI. The CDR3 DNA follows: TGTGCCAGCAGTGAAATCGCGGGGGGGGCGGATACGCAGTATTTT. Amino acid sequence: CASSEIAGGADTQYF.

This clone was detected only once. This chain uses TRBV5-6 with TRBJ2-7; D possibly corresponds to TRBD1 (6 bases). This CDR3 comprises 15 residues. Germline V lookup: CDR1 SGHDT, CDR2 YYEEEE. V was cut by 0 bases and J by 3 bases, with 13 bases left in between. CDR3 protein: CASSLGNRDNYEQYF. CDR3 nucleotides: TGTGCCAGCAGCTTGGGTAACCGGGACAACTACGAGCAGTACTTC.

The chain has TRBV7-7 and TRBJ2-2; D is uncertain. Germline lookup yields CDR1 SSHAT and CDR2 FNYEAQ (reference sequence). The CDR3 length is 11 residues. CDR3 sequence: CASRSAGELFF. Here the CDR3 DNA reads TGTGCTAGCCGGTCGGCCGGGGAGCTGTTTTTT.

The chain carries TRBV9 and TRBJ2-7; TRBD2 agrees at 9 bases. J was trimmed by 4 bases and V by 3 bases; bases with no gene match: 11. Germline V gene lookup returns CDR1 SGDLS and CDR2 YYNGEE. The CDR3 loop spans 16 amino acids. CDR3 DNA sequence: TGTGCCAGCAGCGCCGAAACCGGGACTAGCAGATACGAGCAGTACTTC. Its translation: CASSAETGTSRYEQYF.

The chain carries TRBV27 and TRBJ2-1, with D perhaps matching TRBD1 (5 bases). The V gene lost 2 bases and the J gene lost 0 bases, with 17 bases spanning the gap. Germline-derived CDR1 and CDR2 are MNHEY and SMNVEV (reference sequence). The CDR3 loop spans 18 amino acids. CDR3 loop: CASSLRAQGPLSYNEQFF. The CDR3, as DNA: TGTGCCAGCAGTTTAAGGGCCCAGGGCCCCCTCTCCTACAATGAGCAGTTCTTC.

This chain joins TRBV9 and TRBJ1-4; the match to TRBD1 covers 7 bases. In germline, CDR1 is SGDLS, CDR2 YYNGEE. Germline trimming cut 1 base from V and 4 bases from J; bases unmatched to any gene: 4. This CDR3 spans 15 amino acids. CDR3 amino acids: CASSVQGTDNEKLFF. CDR3 in DNA: TGTGCCAGCAGCGTACAAGGGACAGATAATGAAAAACTGTTTTTT.

V and J are TRBV5-6 and TRBJ2-2, with D perhaps matching TRBD2 (6 bases). The length of the CDR3 is 13 residues. Per germline, CDR1 SGHDT and CDR2 YYEEEE. Trimming pared 0 bases from V and 7 bases from J, leaving 7 bases between. CDR3 loop: CASSLGGNGELFF. CDR3 nucleotides: TGTGCCAGCAGCTTGGGCGGGAACGGGGAGCTGTTTTTT.

This clone came up once. The gene calls are TRBV15 and TRBJ1-5, with 8 bases that match TRBD1. V shed 3 bases and J 9 bases; nucleotides not matched to a gene: 10. Germline CDR1 reads LNHNV; CDR2 reads YYDKDF (reference sequence). There are 15 residues in the CDR3. DNA of the CDR3: TGTGCCACCAGCAGCGCCGGGACAGGTGCTGGGCCCCAGCATTTT. It is translated as CATSSAGTGAGPQHF.

This chain joins TRBV7-9 and TRBJ2-3; D is unclear. The germline CDR1 and CDR2 sequences are SEHNR and FQNEAQ (reference sequence). The CDR3 contains 12 residues. V lost 8 bases to trimming and J lost 6 bases, with 12 bases between them. DNA for the CDR3: TGTGCCAGCTCCCCCCAGTCGGATACGCAGTATTTT. Its protein is CASSPQSDTQYF. Full variable domain (outside the CDR3, taken from reference TRBV7-9 and TRBJ2-3): DTGVSQNPRHKITKRGQNVTFRCDPISEHNRLYWYRQTLGQGPEFLTYFQNEAQLEKSRLLSDRFSAERPKGSFSTLEIQRTEQGDSAMYLCASSPQSDTQYFGPGTRLTVL.

The table lists this clone with a count of one. The chain recombines TRBV10-2 with TRBJ1-1, with D tentatively TRBD1 (6 bases). The CDR3 spans 12 residues. Trimming cost V 5 bases and J 6 bases, with 10 bases left between them. The germline V gene has CDR1 WSHSY and CDR2 SAAADI. The CDR3 region is CASSQGWAEAFF. In nucleotides, the CDR3 is TGCGCCAGCAGTCAGGGGTGGGCTGAAGCTTTCTTT.

This chain joins TRBV18 and TRBJ2-7; D remains unclear. Germline loops: CDR1 KGHSH, CDR2 LQKENI. Trimming stripped 2 bases from V and 0 bases from J, with 5 bases between. The length of the CDR3 is 13 residues. The CDR3 loop reads CASSPEPSYEQYF. The DNA for the CDR3 is TGTGCCAGCTCACCAGAGCCCTCCTACGAGCAGTACTTC.